One sample yielded the 30 T cell receptor beta chains listed below, sequenced in a study of blood T cells in healthy people across ages. Through a sample-barcoded 5' primer and a J-beta primer mix, a second PCR was run for roughly 6 to 11 cycles. TCRdb re-called the 5' RACE reads through MiXCR, storing one row per CDR3 protein. This sample has 650,000 to 800,000 distinct CDR3 sequences; around 43% occur once, and the top ten carry roughly 19%. Material for sequencing was blood. All receptors derive from a man in his 60s in good health.

This sequence joins TRBV28 and TRBJ2-5; TRBD1 might be the D (8 bases). The J call may be faulty, since TRBJ2-7 better matches the DNA end. CDR3 length: 15 amino acids. Germline assignment: CDR1 MDHEN and CDR2 SYDVKM. CDR3 bases: TGTGCCAGCAGTTCCCAGGGGGCGGGGGAAGGCGAGCAGTACTTC. Protein: CASSSQGAGEGEQYF.

The V gene is TRBV27, the J gene TRBJ2-5; 10 bases fit TRBD2. Gene TRBJ2-7 matches the end of the DNA better, so the J call may be wrong. There are 14 residues in the CDR3. Germline CDR1 reads MNHEY; CDR2 reads SMNVEV (reference sequence). Here the CDR3 reads CASRAGGDSYEQYF. The CDR3 DNA reads as TGTGCCAGCAGAGCGGGGGGGGACAGCTACGAGCAGTACTTC.

Only a few counts were recorded for this clonotype. The genes are TRBV5-1 and TRBJ2-7; tentatively, D is TRBD1 (5 bases). CDR1 SGHRS and CDR2 YFSETQ come from the germline V gene. The ends were cut back, 4 bases at V and 3 bases at J, with 11 bases in the middle. The CDR3 covers 13 residues. The DNA of the CDR3 is TGCGCCAGCAGCCTATCGACAGACTACGAGCAGTACTTC. It is translated as CASSLSTDYEQYF.

This clonotype has more than one count but fewer than ten. The chain couples TRBV29-1 to TRBJ2-1; D is possibly TRBD2 (6 bases). The CDR3 runs to 13 residues. The V end was cut by 3 bases, the J end by 6 bases, with 12 bases between. The germline V gene has CDR1 SQVTM and CDR2 ANQGSEA. CDR3 protein: CSVEGGIPNEQFF. The CDR3 nucleotides are TGCAGCGTTGAGGGGGGAATCCCCAATGAGCAGTTCTTC.

The sample holds many counts of this clonotype. The V gene is TRBV4-1, the J gene TRBJ2-1, with 8 positions matching TRBD2. J lost 0 bases, V lost 0 bases, and 13 bases had no gene match. This CDR3 spans 20 amino acids. CDR1 and CDR2 from the germline V gene are MGHRA and YSYEKL. The CDR3 coding sequence is TGCGCCAGCAGCCAAGATTATTTCGCGGGGGGACCCTACTCCTACAATGAGCAGTTCTTC. This gives the protein CASSQDYFAGGPYSYNEQFF.

The rearrangement uses TRBV30 and TRBJ2-6, with a possible D match to TRBD2 (5 bases). CDR1 and CDR2 from the germline V gene are GTSNPN and SVGIG (reference sequence). This CDR3 region has 14 residues. Between the trimmed V and J ends, which lost 5 bases and 0 bases, there was a span of 8 bases. This chain's CDR3 is CAWRRDSGANVLTF. CDR3 nucleotides: TGTGCCTGGCGACGGGACTCTGGGGCCAACGTCCTGACTTTC.

The chain is built from TRBV3-1 and TRBJ2-5, with TRBD2 identical over 10 bases. V lost 6 bases, J lost 11 bases, and 12 bases stayed unmatched. The CDR3 sequence is 14 residues long. Looked up from germline, CDR1 is LGHDT and CDR2 is YNNKEL (reference sequence). For the CDR3, the DNA is TGTGCCAGCAGGCCTAGCGGGGGTGGCTGGGAGCAGTACTTC. This encodes CASRPSGGGWEQYF.

This clonotype came up a few times. The CDR3 sequence is CAAGRVSKTQYF. In DNA, the CDR3 is TGTGCCGCCGGCCGGGTATCGAAGACCCAGTACTTC. This chain links TRBV6-5 with TRBJ2-5; D unclear. From germline, CDR1 is MNHEY and CDR2 SVGAGI. The CDR3 runs to 12 residues. Trimming removed 11 bases at V and 6 bases at J, with 16 bases between.

CDR3 residues: CASSLDSGLNYGYTF. The CDR3 DNA sequence: TGCGCCAGCAGCTTGGACTCCGGGCTTAACTATGGCTACACCTTC. V usage is TRBV5-1 and J usage is TRBJ1-2; D not resolved. CDR3 length equals 15 residues. Trimming took 0 bases from V and 1 from J, leaving 10 bases between them. Germline V gives CDR1 SGHRS, CDR2 YFSETQ.

This clonotype turned up a few times. The chain couples TRBV19 to TRBJ1-2; D gene unclear. With 0 bases removed from V and 4 bases from J, the gap between germline ends came to 3 bases. The CDR3 runs to 12 residues. The V gene's germline CDR1 is LNHDA and CDR2 SQIVND (reference sequence). The CDR3 sequence: CASSIDRYGYTF. CDR3 in DNA: TGTGCCAGTAGTATAGACCGCTATGGCTACACCTTC. The variable domain in full, completed from reference TRBV19 and TRBJ1-2, reads DGGITQSPKYLFRKEGQNVTLSCEQNLNHDAMYWYRQDPGQGLRLIYYSQIVNDFQKGDIAEGYSVSREKKESFPLTVTSAQKNPTAFYLCASSIDRYGYTFGSGTRLTVV.

The chain joins TRBV27 to TRBJ1-1, with TRBD1 matching 8 bases. The V gene end was trimmed by 0 bases and the J gene end by 5 bases; junction bases not matched to a gene: 5. The CDR3 has 15 residues. Per germline, CDR1 MNHEY and CDR2 SMNVEV (reference sequence). The CDR3 protein is CASSLSTGGRTEAFF. CDR3 in DNA: TGTGCCAGCAGTTTATCTACAGGGGGTAGAACTGAAGCTTTCTTT.

This chain uses TRBV4-3 with TRBJ1-5; D ambiguous. V was trimmed by 0 bases and J by 3 bases, leaving 6 bases between them. Germline loops: CDR1 LGHNA, CDR2 YSLEER. This CDR3 is 14 amino acids long. CDR3 DNA sequence: TGCGCCAGCAGCCAAGACAGGTACAATCAGCCCCAGCATTTT. This encodes CASSQDRYNQPQHF.

On this clonotype itself: At one of its ends the junction is not consistent with the germline gene, which may arise from a read error. The chain recombines TRBV12-3 or TRBV12-4 with TRBJ1-2; 9 bases are a match to TRBD1. The CDR3 consists of 18 residues. The CDR3: CASSSSYWTGDPNCGYTF. The CDR3 DNA reads TGTGCCAGCAGTTCCTCATACTGGACAGGGGACCCTAACTGTGGCTACACCTTC.

The V and J genes are TRBV7-8 and TRBJ2-1; 7 bases match TRBD1. This CDR3 is 16 amino acids long. J was trimmed by 2 bases and V by 1 base; bases with no gene match: 5. Germline CDR1 reads SGHVS; CDR2 reads FQNEAQ. The CDR3 loop reads CASSLDTGAAYNEQFF. The DNA of the CDR3 is TGTGCCAGCAGCTTAGATACAGGGGCGGCCTACAATGAGCAGTTCTTC.

This clonotype came up a few times. The rearrangement uses TRBV12-3 or TRBV12-4 and TRBJ1-6, with D perhaps TRBD1 (6 bases). V lost 6 bases and J lost 8, with 14 bases in between. The CDR3 totals 14 residues. CDR3 region: CASSTQGWDSPLHF. In nucleotides, the CDR3 is TGTGCCAGCAGCACACAGGGATGGGATTCACCCCTCCACTTT.

This chain joins TRBV5-1 and TRBJ2-3; no clear D gene. Germline V gene lookup returns CDR1 SGHRS and CDR2 YFSETQ. This CDR3 is 15 amino acids long. Trimming left V 0 bases short and J 0 bases short, with 8 bases between. DNA of the CDR3: TGCGCCAGCAGCTTGGAAAATCCTAGCACAGATACGCAGTATTTT. Translating gives CASSLENPSTDTQYF.

The V and J genes are TRBV2 and TRBJ1-2; D gene unclear. Germline CDR1 SNHLY, CDR2 FYNNEI. This CDR3 is 12 amino acids long. Trimming removed 7 bases from V and 0 bases from J, with 6 bases in between. The CDR3 region has the DNA TGTGCCAGCACCCCTACTAACTATGGCTACACCTTC. Translation gives CASTPTNYGYTF.

This clonotype was counted a single time. A read error is possible here, since a much larger clone lies one base away. The chain couples TRBV29-1 to TRBJ2-1, with D maybe TRBD1 (6 bases). Near its end, the DNA agrees better with TRBJ2-7, so the J call may be wrong. The CDR3 spans 13 residues. CDR1 and CDR2 from the germline V gene are SQVTM and ANQGSEA. The CDR3 spells CSGGQADYNEQYF. The CDR3 DNA is TGCAGCGGGGGGCAGGCAGACTACAATGAGCAGTACTTC.

This clonotype occurred a few times. The J gene is TRBJ1-5, the V gene TRBV6-2 or TRBV6-3; D not certain. The CDR3 has 16 amino acids. Germline V gene sequence: CDR1 MNHEY, CDR2 SVGEGT. V was shortened by 4 bases and J by 1 base, with 14 bases between the two germline ends. The CDR3: CASSWGGMVSNQPQHF. DNA of the CDR3: TGTGCCAGCAGTTGGGGAGGGATGGTGAGCAATCAGCCCCAGCATTTT.

On this clonotype itself: Relative to the germline gene, one junction end is altered; a read error may explain this. This rearrangement joins TRBV9 to TRBJ2-5; D gene ambiguous. The CDR3 consists of 12 residues. From germline, CDR1 is SGDLS and CDR2 YYNGEE. The CDR3: CASSPPEEAQYF. DNA for the CDR3: TGTGCCAGCAGCCCCCCTGAAGAGGCCCAGTACTTC.

The V call is TRBV12-3 or TRBV12-4, the J call TRBJ1-1, with 8 bases matching TRBD1. The CDR3 runs 15 residues. V lost 6 bases and J lost 11; bases outside the gene matches: 17. CDR3 sequence reads: CASSRRQGYQTKAFF. The CDR3 DNA follows: TGTGCCAGCAGCCGACGACAGGGGTATCAAACTAAGGCTTTCTTT.

The CDR3 DNA follows: TGTGCCAGCAGTGAGGGGATTTGGTACGAGCAGTACTTC. This codes for CASSEGIWYEQYF. The genes are TRBV28 and TRBJ2-7; D assignment may be TRBD1 or TRBD2 (5 bases each). Germline CDR1 reads MDHEN; CDR2 reads SYDVKM. The length of the CDR3 is 13 residues. Deletions cut 5 bases from V and 4 bases from J, with 12 bases between.

This clonotype came up a few times. V and J are TRBV7-2 and TRBJ2-7; 9 bases agree with TRBD1. J was trimmed by 5 bases and V by 0 bases; bases with no gene match: 17. The length of the CDR3 is 19 residues. Looked up from germline, CDR1 is SGHTA and CDR2 is FQGNSA. CDR3 nucleotide sequence: TGTGCCAGCAGCTTAGCGCTTTCGGGACAGGGACCCCGTGGGGACGAGCAGTACTTC. Protein sequence: CASSLALSGQGPRGDEQYF.

The chain couples TRBV20-1 to TRBJ2-1; 10 bases align to TRBD2. Trimming cost V 5 bases and J 0 bases; bases outside gene matches: 4. CDR1 DFQATT and CDR2 SNEGSKA come from the germline V gene (reference sequence). The CDR3 consists of 15 residues. This CDR3 reads CSASSGGSSYNEQFF. The CDR3 DNA reads TGCAGTGCTTCTAGCGGGGGAAGCTCCTACAATGAGCAGTTCTTC.

This clonotype occurred a few times. The chain carries TRBV4-1 and TRBJ2-1; a weak D match, TRBD1 (5 bases). V was cut by 4 bases and J by 0 bases, with 19 bases left in between. This CDR3 region has 18 residues. The germline V gene encodes CDR1 MGHRA and CDR2 YSYEKL. The CDR3 bases are TGCGCCAGCAGCCCTGTCGGAGCTGGGGCACTCTCCTACAATGAGCAGTTCTTC. Translating gives CASSPVGAGALSYNEQFF.

This chain links TRBV28 with TRBJ1-5; D gene unclear. The V end lost 6 bases, the J end lost 11 bases, and 11 bases lay between the germline ends. The germline gives CDR1 MDHEN, CDR2 SYDVKM. This CDR3 region has 11 residues. This chain's CDR3 is CASRDQRAQHF. The CDR3 nucleotides are TGTGCCAGCAGGGATCAAAGAGCCCAGCATTTT.

The chain combines TRBV20-1 with TRBJ2-5; maybe TRBD1 (6 bases). V lost 6 bases to trimming and J lost 7 bases, with 15 bases between them. Looked up from germline, CDR1 is DFQATT and CDR2 is SNEGSKA (reference sequence). This CDR3 comprises 12 residues. The CDR3 DNA is TGCAGTGCGGGGGCGGCCCTTGGGACCCAGTACTTC. This sequence encodes CSAGAALGTQYF.

This clonotype was observed a handful of times. J is TRBJ1-4 and V is TRBV4-3; TRBD1 matches 7 bases. The CDR3 contains 15 residues. The trim removed 3 bases at V and 7 bases at J, leaving 8 bases unmatched. Germline V gives CDR1 LGHNA, CDR2 YSLEER. The CDR3 loop is CASSHSQGRSEKLFF. The CDR3 DNA is TGCGCCAGCAGCCATTCACAGGGGAGGTCTGAAAAACTGTTTTTT.

This chain uses TRBV16 with TRBJ1-6, with D possibly being TRBD1 (5 bases). This CDR3 has 16 residues. Germline CDR1 KGHSY, CDR2 FQNENV. V shed 0 bases and J shed 11 bases, with 17 bases lying between them. As DNA, the CDR3 is TGTGCCAGCAGCCAATCGATCGGGCAGCTCAGGGCACCCCTCCACTTT. This translates into CASSQSIGQLRAPLHF.

This chain links TRBV29-1 with TRBJ2-7; D not resolved. Deletions cut 4 bases from V and 0 bases from J, with 10 bases between. The length of the CDR3 is 13 residues. CDR1 SQVTM and CDR2 ANQGSEA come from the germline V gene. The chain's CDR3 is CSVVGRLSYEQYF. CDR3 in DNA: TGCAGCGTTGTTGGCCGCCTCTCCTACGAGCAGTACTTC.